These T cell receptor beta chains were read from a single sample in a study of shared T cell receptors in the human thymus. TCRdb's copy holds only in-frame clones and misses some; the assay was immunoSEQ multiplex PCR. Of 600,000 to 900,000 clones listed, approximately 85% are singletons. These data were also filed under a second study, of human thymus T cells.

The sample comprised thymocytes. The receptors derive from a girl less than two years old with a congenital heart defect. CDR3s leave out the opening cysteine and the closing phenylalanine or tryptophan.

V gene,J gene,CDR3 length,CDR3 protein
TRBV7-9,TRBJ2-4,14,ASSLGMPTGGVIQY
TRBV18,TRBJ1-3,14,ASSPTPQYSGNTIY
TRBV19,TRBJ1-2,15,ASRVTYHGQWNYGYT
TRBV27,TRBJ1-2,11,ASSPQGARGYT
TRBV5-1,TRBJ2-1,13,ASSFKTTASNEQF
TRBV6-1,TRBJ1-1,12,ASSMDRRNTEAF
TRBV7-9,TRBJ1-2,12,ASSPGEGKDGYT
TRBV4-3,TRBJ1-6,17,ASSQDGQGAGVSSSPLH
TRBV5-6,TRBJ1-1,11,ASIGGGNTEAF
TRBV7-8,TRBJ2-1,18,ASSLAERTARVPEVNEQF
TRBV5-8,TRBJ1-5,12,ASSLVPANQPQH
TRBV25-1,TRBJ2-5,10,ASSDSKETQY
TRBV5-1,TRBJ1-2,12,ASSWEGAVSGYT
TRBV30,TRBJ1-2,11,AWAPQGNYGYT
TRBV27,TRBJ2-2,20,ASGREDLGLAGSHRGTGELF
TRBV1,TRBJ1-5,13,TSRQPDRDVQPQH
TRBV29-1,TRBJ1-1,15,SVESLGQGPVGTEAF
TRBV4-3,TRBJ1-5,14,ASSQELGPNNQPQH
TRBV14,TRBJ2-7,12,ASSLSDRDYEQY
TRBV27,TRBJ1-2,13,ASSISSDKYYGYT
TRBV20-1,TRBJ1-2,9,SATAGYGYT
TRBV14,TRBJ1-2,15,ASSRRTGSDDNYGYT
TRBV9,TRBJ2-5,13,ASSVASGGAETQY
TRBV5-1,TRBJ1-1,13,ASSLGYRENTEAF
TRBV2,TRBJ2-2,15,ASSVDVGQPNTGELF
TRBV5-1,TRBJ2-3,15,ASSREEEGGGTDTQY
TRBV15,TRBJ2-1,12,ATSPLTGGVEQF
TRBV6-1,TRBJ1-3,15,ASSEPSTVLSGNTIY
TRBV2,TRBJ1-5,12,ASRNGQLNQPQH
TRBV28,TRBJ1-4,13,ASSPTGQNNEKLF
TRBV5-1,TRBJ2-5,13,ASSCRGDSQETQY
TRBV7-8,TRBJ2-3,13,ASSLVLERTDTQY
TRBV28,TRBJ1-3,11,ASLRTAGNTIY
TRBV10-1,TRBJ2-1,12,ASSPGQSGWGRF
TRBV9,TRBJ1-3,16,ASSGPSSLVASGNTIY
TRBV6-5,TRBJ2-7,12,ASSYYQGSYEQY
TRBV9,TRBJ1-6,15,ASSASGTGGSNSPLH
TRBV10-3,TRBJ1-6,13,AIREGSTYNSPLH
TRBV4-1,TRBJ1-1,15,ASSQWGTGQAITEAF
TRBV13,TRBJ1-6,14,ASRKLGVIPNSPLH